A single sample is the source of the 13 T cell receptor beta chains below, sequenced in a study of T cell changes during pregnancy in multiple sclerosis. Generated by immunoSEQ multiplex PCR, the TCRdb table keeps only in-frame clones and is missing some. The sample shows about 22,000 clones, roughly 87% of them seen only once. The source material was CD8+ T cells from peripheral blood mononuclear cells, sampled after pregnancy. The receptor source for this set is a female donor with multiple sclerosis, enrolled in a pregnancy study.

This chain uses TRBV4-1 with TRBJ2-7; 9 nucleotides align to TRBD2. This CDR3 is built from 19 residues. V lost 0 bases to trimming and J lost 2 bases; unmatched junction nucleotides: 14. Germline lookup yields CDR1 MGHRA and CDR2 YSYEKL. This CDR3 reads CASSQDPPAGGHGAYEQYF. CDR3 bases: TGCGCCAGCAGCCAAGATCCGCCAGCGGGAGGCCATGGGGCCTACGAGCAGTACTTC.

The V and J genes are TRBV6-4 and TRBJ2-2; TRBD2 agrees at 9 bases. The length of the CDR3 is 16 residues. The germline V gene has CDR1 MRHNA and CDR2 SNTAGT. The V gene end was trimmed by 4 bases and the J gene end by 6 bases; junction bases not matched to a gene: 9. Here the CDR3 reads CASSASGTSHPGELFF. The CDR3 DNA follows: TGTGCCAGCAGTGCCTCCGGGACTAGCCATCCCGGGGAGCTGTTTTTT.

A single count supports this clone. The rearrangement uses TRBV7-8 and TRBJ2-7, with D perhaps TRBD1 (8 bases). V was cut by 1 base and J by 5 bases, with 12 bases left in between. Germline V gene lookup returns CDR1 SGHVS and CDR2 FQNEAQ. The CDR3 is 14 amino acids. The CDR3 coding sequence is TGTGCCAGCAGCTTAGAACAGGGGGGGAACGAGCAGTACTTC. Translation gives CASSLEQGGNEQYF.

This rearrangement joins TRBV23-1 to TRBJ1-4; D remains ambiguous. TRBV23-1 is treated as an ORF (open reading frame) with a function not yet certain. V was shortened by 0 bases and J by 6 bases, with 11 bases between the two germline ends. This CDR3 has 15 residues. CDR3 bases: TGCGCCAGCAGTCAATCGATTGGGCGGGATGAAAAACTGTTTTTT. It is translated as CASSQSIGRDEKLFF.

This chain links TRBV27 with TRBJ2-7; TRBD1 agrees at 8 bases. Trimming removed 5 bases from V and 7 bases from J; junction bases left unmatched: 7. The CDR3 has 13 amino acids. The germline CDR1 and CDR2 sequences are MNHEY and SMNVEV (reference sequence). CDR3 residues: CASSTDRVGEQYF. The CDR3 DNA is TGTGCCAGCAGTACGGACAGGGTTGGAGAGCAGTACTTC.

V and J are TRBV10-1 and TRBJ2-1; a possible D gene is TRBD2 (6 bases). CDR3 length: 15 residues. Germline values: CDR1 WNHNN, CDR2 SYGVQD (reference sequence). Trimming removed 3 bases from V and 3 bases from J, with 12 bases in between. The CDR3 reads CASSDGGNDYNEQFF. In DNA, the CDR3 is TGCGCCAGCAGTGATGGCGGGAACGACTACAATGAGCAGTTCTTC.

This clone has only one observation. This chain uses TRBV10-1 with TRBJ2-4; TRBD2 matches 11 bases. V was pared by 0 bases and J by 10 bases, with 2 bases of the junction left unmatched. The CDR3 is 14 residues long. Germline V gene lookup returns CDR1 WNHNN and CDR2 SYGVQD (reference sequence). The DNA for the CDR3 is TGCGCCAGCAGTGAGTCGCTAGCGGGAGGTATTCAGTACTTC. It encodes CASSESLAGGIQYF.

The V call is TRBV7-2, the J call TRBJ2-2; perhaps TRBD2 as D (6 bases). This CDR3 has 13 residues. The ends were cut back, 4 bases at V and 7 bases at J, with 10 bases in the middle. Germline CDR1 SGHTA, CDR2 FQGNSA. The CDR3 DNA reads TGTGCCAGCAGCTACGGGGGACTCGGGGAGCTGTTTTTT. Its translation: CASSYGGLGELFF. The complete variable domain, with remaining parts taken from reference TRBV7-2 and TRBJ2-2, reads GAGVSQSPSNKVTEKGKDVELRCDPISGHTALYWYRQSLGQGLEFLIYFQGNSAPDKSGLPSDRFSAERTGGSVSTLTIQRTQQEDSAVYLCASSYGGLGELFFGEGSRLTVL.

V gene TRBV5-5 combines with J gene TRBJ1-1, with a possible D match to TRBD1 (5 bases). There are 15 residues in the CDR3. CDR1 and CDR2 from the germline V gene are SGHKS and YYEKEE (reference sequence). V was pared by 4 bases and J by 1 base, with 14 bases between. CDR3 in DNA: TGTGCCAGCAGCCAAGATGAGACAGAGAACACTGAAGCTTTCTTT. Translated, it gives CASSQDETENTEAFF.

The chain is built from TRBV9 and TRBJ1-1, with D perhaps matching TRBD1 (5 bases). The V gene lost 3 bases and the J gene lost 4 bases, with 19 bases spanning the gap. The length of the CDR3 is 16 residues. The germline gives CDR1 SGDLS, CDR2 YYNGEE. The CDR3 DNA sequence: TGTGCCAGCAGCGCGTCGGTTCAAGGGGTGAGCACTGAAGCTTTCTTT. Protein sequence: CASSASVQGVSTEAFF. Looking up the rest from reference TRBV9 and TRBJ1-1 gives the full variable domain: DSGVTQTPKHLITATGQRVTLRCSPRSGDLSVYWYQQSLDQGLQFLIQYYNGEERAKGNILERFSAQQFPDLHSELNLSSLELGDSALYFCASSASVQGVSTEAFFGQGTRLTVV.

This chain links TRBV11-1 with TRBJ2-3; TRBD2 matches at 8 bases. Germline loops: CDR1 SGHAT, CDR2 FQDESV (reference sequence). CDR3 length: 18 amino acids. The V segment lost 2 bases and the J segment 7 bases; nucleotides outside the gene matches: 17. DNA for the CDR3: TGTGCCAGCAGCTTAATCCCCCCGGCGGGAGGCAGTTGGAATACGCAGTATTTT. It translates to CASSLIPPAGGSWNTQYF.

This rearrangement joins TRBV4-3 to TRBJ1-4, with D possibly being TRBD1 (5 bases). The length of the CDR3 is 17 residues. V was pared by 1 base and J by 1 base, with 13 bases between. Germline V gene lookup returns CDR1 LGHNA and CDR2 YSLEER. The CDR3 reads CASSQVRRGLTNEKLFF. CDR3 bases: TGCGCCAGCAGCCAAGTTAGGAGGGGCCTAACTAATGAAAAACTGTTTTTT.

The chain is built from TRBV11-2 and TRBJ2-7; D uncertain. This CDR3 spans 11 amino acids. Per the germline V gene, CDR1 is SGHAT and CDR2 is FQNNGV. Between the trimmed V and J ends, which lost 5 bases and 3 bases, there was a span of 5 bases. CDR3 DNA sequence: TGTGCCAGCAGCCCCAGCTACGAGCAGTACTTC. Translated, it gives CASSPSYEQYF.